This T cell receptor (beta chain) was documented in a study of shared clonotypes between healthy human individuals. As for the study in general: Per-donor plates numbered three CD4 naive, three CD4 memory, two CD8 naive and one CD8 memory. Whole-study findings and limits: The sampled material consisted only of blood, and tissue repertoires are likely to differ.

A note on this clone: The antigen remains unidentified.

Sequencing was performed with immunoSEQ multiplex PCR; in TCRdb, only in-frame clones are kept and a portion is missing. The sample comprises approximately 350,000 clones, about 74% of which are singletons, and 9% to 12% rests with the top ten. Naive CD4+ cells were CD45RA-selected; the remaining cells were memory. This clonotype originated in a man aged 30 to 45 in good health. The sequenced sample consisted of memory CD4+ T cells sorted from blood. Subset noted: CD45RA-negative fraction.

The chain's CDR3 is CASSDLRAGGLYEQYF. CDR3 in DNA: TGTGCCAGCAGTGACCTCCGGGCGGGAGGGCTCTACGAGCAGTACTTC. The chain carries TRBV2 and TRBJ2-7; the match to TRBD2 covers 9 bases. The CDR3 contains 16 residues. V lost 3 bases, J lost 3 bases, and 9 bases stayed unmatched. CDR1 is SNHLY, CDR2 FYNNEI, per germline. The full variable domain, with the rest looked up from reference TRBV2 and TRBJ2-7, is EPEVTQTPSHQVTQMGQEVILRCVPISNHLYFYWYRQILGQKVEFLVSFYNNEISEKSEIFDDQFSVERPDGSNFTLKIRSTKLEDSAMYFCASSDLRAGGLYEQYFGPGTRLTVT.